A single sample gave rise to the 13 T cell receptor beta chains below, sequenced in a study of blood T cell repertoires in COVID-19. Method: immunoSEQ multiplex PCR; TCRdb's copy keeps in-frame clones and lacks some. The repertoire has about 200,000 clones, around nine tenths of them found once; the top ten carry roughly a sixth. Input material: peripheral blood. Receptors originate from a man in his fifties with COVID-19, enrolled during active disease.

This chain links TRBV7-8 with TRBJ2-5; 7 bases map to TRBD1. The J segment lost 2 bases and the V segment lost 5 bases, leaving 11 bases of the junction unmatched. The germline gives CDR1 SGHVS, CDR2 FQNEAQ. The CDR3 consists of 16 residues. CDR3 nucleotide sequence: TGTGCCAGCAGCCCTAGGAGAACAGGGGCTCAAGAGACCCAGTACTTC. This translates into CASSPRRTGAQETQYF.

This chain uses TRBV29-1 with TRBJ2-1; the D gene is possibly TRBD2 (5 bases). V lost 6 bases and J lost 5, with 11 bases in between. CDR1 and CDR2 (germline): SQVTM, ANQGSEA. The CDR3 contains 12 residues. The CDR3 DNA reads TGCAGCGTCCATCCGGGAAACAATGAGCAGTTCTTC. The encoded protein is CSVHPGNNEQFF.

The chain is built from TRBV3-1 (or the pseudogene TRBV3-2) and TRBJ2-2; D gene unclear. V was trimmed by 2 bases and J by 6 bases, leaving 7 bases between them. CDR1 LGHDT and CDR2 YNNKEL come from the germline V gene (reference sequence). The CDR3 has 13 residues. The CDR3 DNA sequence: TGTGCCAGCAGCCAACGAACACCCGGGGAGCTGTTTTTT. Encoded protein: CASSQRTPGELFF.

This clone was counted at least ten times. The chain uses TRBV5-1 and TRBJ1-1; 7 bases agree with TRBD1. Trimming took 4 bases from V and 3 from J; bases not matched to a gene: 6. This CDR3 comprises 14 residues. The V gene's germline CDR1 is SGHRS and CDR2 YFSETQ. CDR3 sequence: CASSPRQGDTEAFF. DNA for the CDR3: TGCGCCAGCAGCCCCAGACAGGGAGACACTGAAGCTTTCTTT.

The chain employs TRBV7-8 and TRBJ2-7, with D possibly TRBD1 on 5 matching bases. V was clipped by 5 bases and J by 1 base, with 12 bases between them. Germline CDR1 reads SGHVS; CDR2 reads FQNEAQ. This CDR3 is 14 amino acids long. The CDR3 DNA follows: TGTGCCAGCAGCCCCTTAAGGGGTTCCTACGAGCAGTACTTC. Translated: CASSPLRGSYEQYF.

This chain links TRBV5-1 with TRBJ2-3, with a weak D call TRBD2 (6 bases). The CDR3 contains 15 residues. V lost 5 bases to trimming and J lost 1 base, with 14 bases between them. Germline V gene sequence: CDR1 SGHRS, CDR2 YFSETQ. The chain's CDR3 is CASRTGTLGTDTQYF. In nucleotides, the CDR3 is TGCGCCAGCAGAACCGGGACTCTCGGCACAGATACGCAGTATTTT.

This clone has only a few counts. The V gene is TRBV9, the J gene TRBJ2-2; TRBD1 matches 10 bases. Trimming at V came to 0 bases and at J to 5 bases, leaving 10 bases not matched to a gene. The CDR3 consists of 18 residues. Germline V gene sequence: CDR1 SGDLS, CDR2 YYNGEE. The CDR3 here is CASSVEFWDRGLTGELFF. In nucleotides, the CDR3 is TGTGCCAGCAGCGTAGAATTTTGGGACAGGGGTTTGACCGGGGAGCTGTTTTTT.

The chain is built from TRBV7-9 and TRBJ2-3; 7 positions agree with TRBD1. The V and J ends lost 3 bases and 6 bases, in that order; junction bases with no gene match: 6. Germline V gene lookup returns CDR1 SEHNR and CDR2 FQNEAQ (reference sequence). The CDR3 has 14 amino acids. The CDR3: CASSLGRGSDTQYF. CDR3 coding DNA: TGTGCCAGCAGCTTGGGCAGGGGGTCCGATACGCAGTATTTT.

This clone was detected a few times. This chain uses TRBV7-8 with TRBJ1-1; TRBD1 agrees at 11 bases. The V segment lost 5 bases and the J segment 5 bases; nucleotides outside the gene matches: 10. The germline gives CDR1 SGHVS, CDR2 FQNEAQ. This CDR3 contains 16 residues. CDR3 sequence (DNA): TGTGCCAGCAGCACAGGACAGGGGGCTTGGAAAACTGAAGCTTTCTTT. Translating it yields CASSTGQGAWKTEAFF.

The rearrangement links TRBV7-2 to TRBJ1-3, with 7 positions matching TRBD1. The CDR3 consists of 17 residues. CDR1 and CDR2 (germline): SGHTA, FQGNSA. The V gene end was trimmed by 6 bases and the J gene end by 0 bases; junction bases not matched to a gene: 11. The CDR3: CASSFNRGSSSGNTIYF. In nucleotides, the CDR3 is TGTGCCAGCAGTTTTAACAGGGGCTCCAGCTCTGGAAACACCATATATTTT.

This clone was seen a single time. V usage is TRBV14 and J usage is TRBJ1-1; D call uncertain. Trimming stripped 2 bases from V and 8 bases from J, with 6 bases between. The length of the CDR3 is 11 residues. From germline, CDR1 is SGHDN and CDR2 FVKESK. The CDR3 coding sequence is TGTGCCAGCAGCCAATTTCAGGAAGCTTTCTTT. Translated, it gives CASSQFQEAFF.

The chain has TRBV6-5 and TRBJ2-5, with a weak D call TRBD1 (6 bases). CDR1 MNHEY and CDR2 SVGAGI come from the germline V gene. Deletions cut 2 bases from V and 3 bases from J, with 16 bases between. This CDR3 comprises 16 residues. The CDR3, as DNA: TGTGCCAGCAGTTACGATTCAGGACAGTGGGAAGAGACCCAGTACTTC. Translating gives CASSYDSGQWEETQYF.

The chain employs TRBV18 and TRBJ2-7; possibly TRBD1 for D (5 bases). With 3 bases removed from V and 3 bases from J, the gap between germline ends came to 12 bases. Germline CDR1 reads KGHSH; CDR2 reads LQKENI. The CDR3 loop spans 14 amino acids. This chain's CDR3 is CASSPLRQSYEQYF. CDR3 bases: TGTGCCAGCTCACCCTTACGACAGAGCTACGAGCAGTACTTC.